This T cell receptor beta chain was sequenced in a study of control samples from healthy donors and cancer patients. The germline gives CDR1 SGHDN, CDR2 FVKESK. With 3 bases removed from V and 12 bases from J, the gap between germline ends came to 12 bases. CDR3 length: 13 amino acids. The table came from immunoSEQ multiplex PCR; TCRdb's copy has only in-frame clones and leaves some out. The table includes some 89,000 clones, about 89% detected once. The source of this sequence is a man under 40 in good health. Sequences were obtained from blood. The chain employs TRBV14 and TRBJ1-6; possible D gene TRBD1, 5 bases. CDR3 in amino acids: CASSQRDGRPLHF. Written as DNA, the CDR3 is TGTGCCAGCAGCCAGAGGGACGGTCGACCCCTCCACTTT.